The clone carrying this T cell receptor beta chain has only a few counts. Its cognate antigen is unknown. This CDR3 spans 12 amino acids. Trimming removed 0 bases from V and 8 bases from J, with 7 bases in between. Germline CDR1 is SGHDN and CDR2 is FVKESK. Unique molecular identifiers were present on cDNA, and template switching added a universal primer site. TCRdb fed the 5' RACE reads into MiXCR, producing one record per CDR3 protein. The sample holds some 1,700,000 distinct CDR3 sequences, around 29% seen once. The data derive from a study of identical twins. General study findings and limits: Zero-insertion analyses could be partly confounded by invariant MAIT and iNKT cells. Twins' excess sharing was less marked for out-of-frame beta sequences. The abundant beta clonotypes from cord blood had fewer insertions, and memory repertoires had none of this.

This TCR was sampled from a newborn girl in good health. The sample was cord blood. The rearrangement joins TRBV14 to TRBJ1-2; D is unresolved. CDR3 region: CASSQEYDGYTF. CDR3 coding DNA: TGTGCCAGCAGCCAAGAGTACGACGGCTACACCTTC.